Sequencing of this T cell receptor beta chain was carried out in a study of T cells in Graves' hyperthyroidism and ophthalmopathy. Study-level findings and limits: Among clonotypes expanded in thyroid above 0.001, most were also found in blood.

This clonotype occurred many times. The antigen is unknown. Trimming took 3 bases from V and 4 from J, leaving 10 bases between them. Per the germline V gene, CDR1 is MNHEY and CDR2 is SMNVEV (reference sequence). This CDR3 has 14 amino acids. Regions amplified from RNA transcripts were the TCR beta CDR3 regions. HTBI primers drove first-round RT-PCR of the TCR CDR3. TCRdb called the multiplex PCR reads again in MiXCR, with one record for every CDR3 protein. The sample has fewer than 250,000 distinct CDR3 sequences, about 15% seen once. This clonotype was obtained from a man aged 45 to 65 with Graves' hyperthyroidism. Sequencing was carried out using blood. This rearrangement joins TRBV27 to TRBJ2-1; possibly TRBD1 for D (5 bases). The CDR3 protein is CASSLGRAYNEQFF. The CDR3 bases are TGTGCCAGCAGTTTGGGCAGGGCTTACAATGAGCAGTTCTTC.